This T cell receptor beta chain appears in the sequencing data of a study of T-cell reconstitution after alpha-beta-depleted transplantation in children. General study results and limits: Some patients' high day-60 TCRbeta diversity was traced to surviving recipient T cells and thymic progenitors. At around two months after transplant, the alpha-beta T cells were reportedly derived from several hundred expanded clones that came from non-depleted graft cells.

This clonotype was seen at least ten times. The target antigen is unknown. The trim removed 8 bases at V and 4 bases at J, leaving 4 bases unmatched. Germline V gene lookup returns CDR1 ENHRY and CDR2 SYGVKD. This CDR3 has 13 amino acids. Using unique molecular identifiers, the investigators prepared the TCRbeta library. TCRdb re-analysed the PCR reads in MiXCR, keeping a single row per CDR3 protein. The table has 60,000 to 70,000 distinct CDR3 sequences, roughly 4.4% seen once; the top ten hold around 18%. The genes are TRBV10-3 and TRBJ2-2; 7 bases are shared with TRBD1. This receptor was identified in a boy younger than two who had a stem cell transplant for acute myeloid leukemia, so the T cells may come from the graft donor. The input for sequencing was PBMCs, mostly from graft donor cells, taken 180 days after TCRalphabeta/CD19-depleted stem cell transplant. The CDR3 spells CAIRGQSTGELFF. DNA of the CDR3: TGTGCCATCCGGGGACAGTCCACCGGGGAGCTGTTTTTT.